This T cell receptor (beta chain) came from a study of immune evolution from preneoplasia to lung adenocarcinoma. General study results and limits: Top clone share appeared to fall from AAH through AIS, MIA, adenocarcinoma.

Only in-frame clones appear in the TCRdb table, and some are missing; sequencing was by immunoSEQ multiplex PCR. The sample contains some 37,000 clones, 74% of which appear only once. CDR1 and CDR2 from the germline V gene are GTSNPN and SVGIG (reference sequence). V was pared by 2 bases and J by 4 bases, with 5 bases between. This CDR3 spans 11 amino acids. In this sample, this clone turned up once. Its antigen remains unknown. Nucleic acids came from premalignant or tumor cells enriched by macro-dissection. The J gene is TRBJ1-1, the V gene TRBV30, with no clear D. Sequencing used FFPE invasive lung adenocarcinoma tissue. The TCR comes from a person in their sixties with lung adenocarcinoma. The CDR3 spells CAWSSSTEAFF. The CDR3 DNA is TGTGCCTGGAGTTCCAGCACTGAAGCTTTCTTT.